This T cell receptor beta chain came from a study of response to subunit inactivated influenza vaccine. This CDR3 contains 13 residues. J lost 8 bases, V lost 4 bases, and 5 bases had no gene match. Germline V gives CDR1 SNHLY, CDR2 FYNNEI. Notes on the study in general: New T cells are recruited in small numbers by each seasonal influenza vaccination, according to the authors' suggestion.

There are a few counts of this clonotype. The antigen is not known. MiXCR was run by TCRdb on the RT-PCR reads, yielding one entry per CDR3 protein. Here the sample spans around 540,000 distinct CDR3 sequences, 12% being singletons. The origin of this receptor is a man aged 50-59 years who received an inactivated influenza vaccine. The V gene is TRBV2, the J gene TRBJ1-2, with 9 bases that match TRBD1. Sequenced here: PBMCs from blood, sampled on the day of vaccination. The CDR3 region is CASSAGTGKGYTF. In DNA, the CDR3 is TGTGCCAGCAGTGCCGGGACAGGGAAAGGCTACACCTTC.